This T cell receptor beta chain was sequenced for a study of control samples from healthy donors and cancer patients. Between the trimmed V and J ends, which lost 0 bases and 4 bases, there was a span of 10 bases. Germline CDR1 is SGDLS and CDR2 is YYNGEE. The CDR3 runs 15 residues. Measured with immunoSEQ multiplex PCR; TCRdb has only the in-frame clones, and not every one. In the table there are about 270,000 clones, around 79% of which are singletons. The chain is built from TRBV9 and TRBJ2-2; D may be TRBD1 (6 bases). This sequence originates from a woman in her sixties with lung cancer. Source material: PBMCs. The CDR3 sequence is CASSVDRAGTGELFF. CDR3 DNA sequence: TGTGCCAGCAGCGTAGACAGGGCTGGCACCGGGGAGCTGTTTTTT.